The TCR beta chain described here comes from a study of blood T cell repertoires in COVID-19. This clone was detected once. Original analysis: For nucleated cells, counts were estimated from reference gene primer amplification. Clones were read by immunoSEQ multiplex PCR, and TCRdb kept only the in-frame ones, dropping some. The V and J calls and the clone size are those of that table, but D and trimming were determined from the DNA. The sample yields 55,000 to 85,000 clones, roughly nine tenths seen once. V trimming: 6 bases; J trimming: 2 bases; junction bases outside the gene matches: 4. Germline-derived CDR1 and CDR2 are MNHEY and SVGAGI. The CDR3 extends over 14 amino acids.

The sequencing input was peripheral blood. The chain combines TRBV6-5 with TRBJ1-3, with 7 bases that match TRBD1. This receptor was obtained from a woman younger than 35 with acute or convalescent COVID-19. In DNA, the CDR3 is TGTGCCAGCAGGAAACAGGGGACTGGAAACACCATATATTTT. Protein product: CASRKQGTGNTIYF.